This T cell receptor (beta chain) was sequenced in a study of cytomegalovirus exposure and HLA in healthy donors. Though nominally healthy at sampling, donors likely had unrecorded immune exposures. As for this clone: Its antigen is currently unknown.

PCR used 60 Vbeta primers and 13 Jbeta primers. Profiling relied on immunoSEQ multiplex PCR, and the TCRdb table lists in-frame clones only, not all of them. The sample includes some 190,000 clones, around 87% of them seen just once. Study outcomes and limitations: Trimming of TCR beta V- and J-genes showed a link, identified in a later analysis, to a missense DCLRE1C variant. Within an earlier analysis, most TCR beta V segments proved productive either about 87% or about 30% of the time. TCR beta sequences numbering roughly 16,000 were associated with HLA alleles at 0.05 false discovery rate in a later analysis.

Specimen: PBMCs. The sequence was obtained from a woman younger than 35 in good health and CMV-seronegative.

In DNA, the CDR3 is TGTGCCAGCAGTGACCCCGGGGCAGATACGCAGTATTTT. Its translation is CASSDPGADTQYF. The chain couples TRBV25-1 to TRBJ2-3; tentatively, D is TRBD2 (5 bases). V lost 3 bases to trimming and J lost 4 bases, with 8 bases between them. This CDR3 spans 13 amino acids. The germline CDR1 and CDR2 sequences are MGHDK and SYGVNS.